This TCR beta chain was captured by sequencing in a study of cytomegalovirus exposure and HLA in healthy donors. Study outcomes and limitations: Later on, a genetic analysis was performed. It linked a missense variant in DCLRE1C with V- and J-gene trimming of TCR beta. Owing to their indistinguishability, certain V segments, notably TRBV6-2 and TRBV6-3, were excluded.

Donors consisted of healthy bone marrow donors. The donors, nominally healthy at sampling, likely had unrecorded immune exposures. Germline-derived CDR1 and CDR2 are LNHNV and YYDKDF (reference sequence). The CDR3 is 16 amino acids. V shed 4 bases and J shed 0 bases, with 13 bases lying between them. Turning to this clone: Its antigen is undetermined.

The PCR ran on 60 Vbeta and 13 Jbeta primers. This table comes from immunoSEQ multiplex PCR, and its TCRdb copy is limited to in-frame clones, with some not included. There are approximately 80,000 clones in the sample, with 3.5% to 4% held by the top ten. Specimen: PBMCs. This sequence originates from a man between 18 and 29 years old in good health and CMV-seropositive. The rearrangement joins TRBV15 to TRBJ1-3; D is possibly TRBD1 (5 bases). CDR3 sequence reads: CATSINTGSSGNTIYF. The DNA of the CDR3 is TGTGCCACCAGCATAAATACAGGAAGCTCTGGAAACACCATATATTTT.